The 9 T cell receptor beta chains below come from one sample, sequenced in a study of control samples from healthy donors and cancer patients. Only in-frame clones appear in the TCRdb table, and some are missing; sequencing was by immunoSEQ multiplex PCR. The sample includes about 130,000 clones, around 90% of them seen just once. Specimen: blood. These receptors were taken from a man in his late teens or twenties in good health.

The rearrangement uses TRBV10-3 and TRBJ2-7, with D perhaps being TRBD1 or TRBD2 (5 bases each). V shed 0 bases and J shed 0 bases, with 12 bases lying between them. CDR3 length: 16 amino acids. The germline CDR1 and CDR2 sequences are ENHRY and SYGVKD. Here the CDR3 DNA reads TGTGCCATCAGTGAGTCGTTTGGGACCGGCTCCTACGAGCAGTACTTC. As protein: CAISESFGTGSYEQYF.

This chain connects TRBV2 to TRBJ2-7, with TRBD1 identical over 11 bases. The CDR3 spans 16 residues. The V gene's germline CDR1 is SNHLY and CDR2 FYNNEI. The ends lost 6 bases at V and 2 bases at J; junction bases unmatched: 9. In nucleotides, the CDR3 is TGTGCCAGCAGACCCCCCGGGACAGGGGGTCCCTACGAGCAGTACTTC. Amino acid sequence: CASRPPGTGGPYEQYF.

The V call is TRBV4-1, the J call TRBJ2-6; D may be TRBD2 (5 bases). Germline V gene sequence: CDR1 MGHRA, CDR2 YSYEKL. The V gene lost 4 bases and the J gene lost 2 bases, with 12 bases spanning the gap. The CDR3 length is 16 residues. This CDR3 is CASSPAGETGANVLTF. CDR3 bases: TGCGCCAGCAGCCCTGCCGGGGAGACTGGGGCCAACGTCCTGACTTTC.

The chain combines TRBV12-3 or TRBV12-4 with TRBJ2-7; D ambiguous. This CDR3 contains 12 residues. V dropped 3 bases and J dropped 2 bases, with 5 bases sitting between them. CDR3 protein: CASSFRTYEQYF. CDR3 nucleotides: TGTGCCAGCAGTTTCAGGACCTACGAGCAGTACTTC.

A word on this clone: The identical CDR3 is also encoded by other nucleotide sequences in the sample. The chain couples TRBV5-1 to TRBJ2-7; a possible D gene is TRBD1 (5 bases). V lost 0 bases to trimming and J lost 3 bases, with 10 bases between them. This CDR3 comprises 14 residues. The germline gives CDR1 SGHRS, CDR2 YFSETQ. CDR3 in amino acids: CASSLGQGSYEQYF. CDR3 coding DNA: TGCGCCAGCAGCTTGGGGCAGGGAAGCTACGAGCAGTACTTC.

The chain joins TRBV9 to TRBJ1-6; maybe TRBD1 (6 bases). Trimming pared 7 bases from V and 10 bases from J, leaving 15 bases between. The germline V gene encodes CDR1 SGDLS and CDR2 YYNGEE. The CDR3 extends over 13 amino acids. CDR3: CASWKGGLSPLHF. The CDR3 nucleotides are TGTGCCAGCTGGAAAGGGGGGTTATCACCCCTCCACTTT. Supplemented by reference TRBV9 and TRBJ1-6, the full variable domain reads DSGVTQTPKHLITATGQRVTLRCSPRSGDLSVYWYQQSLDQGLQFLIQYYNGEERAKGNILERFSAQQFPDLHSELNLSSLELGDSALYFCASWKGGLSPLHFGNGTRLTVT.

The chain combines TRBV9 with TRBJ1-6; D gene uncertain. The CDR3 runs to 14 residues. The germline gives CDR1 SGDLS, CDR2 YYNGEE. V dropped 0 bases and J dropped 3 bases, with 4 bases sitting between them. CDR3 DNA: TGTGCCAGCAGCGTAGGGGGCTATAATTCACCCCTCCACTTT. Protein: CASSVGGYNSPLHF.

The chain is built from TRBV9 and TRBJ2-1; D is unclear. This CDR3 is 16 amino acids long. The germline V gene encodes CDR1 SGDLS and CDR2 YYNGEE. Between the trimmed V and J ends, which lost 0 bases and 6 bases, there was a span of 16 bases. The DNA of the CDR3 is TGTGCCAGCAGCGTAGGCGGCAGTCCGACCCCCAATGAGCAGTTCTTC. As protein: CASSVGGSPTPNEQFF.

The chain carries TRBV7-9 and TRBJ2-3; the D gene is possibly TRBD2 (6 bases). The length of the CDR3 is 19 residues. Germline loops: CDR1 SEHNR, CDR2 FQNEAQ (reference sequence). The V end was cut by 2 bases, the J end by 1 base, with 22 bases between. CDR3 region: CASSLSRAAGRSRTDTQYF. CDR3 in DNA: TGTGCCAGCAGCTTATCTCGGGCCGCGGGGAGGAGCCGCACAGATACGCAGTATTTT.